This entry concerns a single T cell receptor (beta chain). Its antigen is currently unknown. This sample is part of a study of T cells in Graves' hyperthyroidism and ophthalmopathy. General observations from the study: In validation, the model predicted ophthalmopathy. These predictions came a median around 5.9 months before onset. Blood also held most thyroid clonotypes expanded beyond 0.001.

Ophthalmopathy in the patients scored at least 3 on Clinical Activity Score and at least 4 on NOSPECS grade, lasting under 3 months. Uncontrolled infections, other autoimmune diseases, pregnancy or lactation led to exclusion of patients. The CDR3 runs to 15 residues. Germline V gene data show CDR1 as MNHEY and CDR2 as SMNVEV (reference sequence). The V gene lost 6 bases and the J gene lost 0 bases, with 13 bases spanning the gap. It was RNA transcripts that yielded the amplified TCR beta CDR3 regions. HTBI primers were used for first-round RT-PCR of the TCR CDR3. TCRdb called the multiplex PCR reads again in MiXCR, with one record for every CDR3 protein. The sample consists of roughly 640,000 distinct CDR3 sequences, 16% of them appearing once.

V gene TRBV27 combines with J gene TRBJ2-3; no definite D call. The sequenced sample consisted of blood. This sequence was found in a woman aged 40-49 years with Graves' ophthalmopathy. The CDR3 spells CASRRMSPSTDTQYF. CDR3 bases: TGTGCCAGCAGGAGGATGTCCCCTAGCACAGATACGCAGTATTTT.